These 8 T cell receptor beta chains were all obtained from the same sample, sequenced in a study of T cells expressing NK-cell markers. TCRdb reprocessed the 5' RACE reads, with one entry per CDR3 protein and no DNA. This table lists 200,000 to 300,000 distinct CDR3 sequences. Source material: blood T cells: a sorted CD56 or NKG2C T cell subset, CD4+ or CD8+ T cells, or bulk PBMC T cells (not recorded which). The source of these receptors is a man younger than 35 in good health.

The chain carries TRBV29-1 and TRBJ2-5. Germline loops: CDR1 SQVTM, CDR2 ANQGSEA. This CDR3 contains 12 residues. CDR3 loop: CSVLTLHGTQYF.

The gene calls are TRBV20-1 and TRBJ2-4; TCRdb picks TRBD2, but there is no DNA to check that call. The CDR3 has 14 residues. Germline values: CDR1 DFQATT, CDR2 SNEGSKA (reference sequence). The CDR3 sequence: CSARDPRASGIQYF.

The rearrangement joins TRBV6-2 or TRBV6-3 to TRBJ2-1; the TRBD2 assignment by TCRdb is unverifiable without DNA. Germline lookup yields CDR1 MNHEY and CDR2 SVGEGT. The CDR3 totals 17 residues. The CDR3 here is CASTVGWRESHYNEQFF.

CDR3 amino acids: CATSEARGSYNEQFF. J is TRBJ2-1 and V is TRBV24-1; no DNA is available, so the TRBD2 call from TCRdb remains unchecked. Germline lookup yields CDR1 KGHDR and CDR2 SFDVKD. This CDR3 is built from 15 residues.

The chain combines TRBV5-1 with TRBJ1-5; the D call from TCRdb, TRBD1, cannot be confirmed without DNA. The CDR3 is 14 residues long. CDR1 is SGHRS, CDR2 YFSETQ, per germline. The CDR3 loop reads CASSPETGDQPQHF.

This chain links TRBV5-1 with TRBJ2-5; TCRdb proposes TRBD2, but this gene call is untestable without DNA. The CDR3 runs 15 residues. Germline lookup yields CDR1 SGHRS and CDR2 YFSETQ. CDR3 region: CASSSWTSEGETQYF.

The chain uses TRBV19 and TRBJ2-1; there is no DNA to check the TCRdb D call of TRBD2. Germline CDR1 LNHDA, CDR2 SQIVND (reference sequence). The CDR3 is 15 residues long. The CDR3 here is CATLIAGGLGNEQFF.

CDR3 sequence: CASSSYRESADTQYF. The rearrangement links TRBV5-1 to TRBJ2-3; TCRdb indicates TRBD1, and absent DNA this call remains unverified. Germline V gene data show CDR1 as SGHRS and CDR2 as YFSETQ. The CDR3 is 15 amino acids.